This TCR beta chain was retrieved from a study of shared clonotypes between healthy human individuals. On the study more broadly: Two female and a few male donors aged 18 to 49 were enrolled.

V gave up 3 bases and J gave up 0 bases, with 12 bases separating them. The CDR3 sequence is 16 residues long. The germline V gene has CDR1 KGHSH and CDR2 LQKENI. Sequencing was performed with immunoSEQ multiplex PCR; in TCRdb, only in-frame clones are kept and a portion is missing. Found here are around 2.5 million clones, over 85% of them singletons; the top ten hold 0.36%. V and J are TRBV18 and TRBJ1-3; D is undetermined. The origin of this receptor is a man aged 18 to 35 in good health. Some clones in this sample may be carry-over from other donors' samples. Sample: naive CD4+ T cells from PBMCs. Subset reported: CD45RA+ positively selected. In nucleotides, the CDR3 is TGTGCCAGCTCACCTCAGCCCCCCTCCTCTGGAAACACCATATATTTT. Its protein product is CASSPQPPSSGNTIYF.